This T cell receptor beta chain is from a study of T cell responses to AZD1222 COVID-19 vaccine. To note about this clone: What it binds is unknown.

This CDR3 contains 13 residues. Germline CDR1 is MNHEY and CDR2 is SMNVEV (reference sequence). V gave up 10 bases and J gave up 5 bases, with 12 bases separating them. The table came from immunoSEQ multiplex PCR; TCRdb's copy has only in-frame clones and leaves some out. Altogether 95,000 to 150,000 clones are present, just under 90% being singletons, with the ten largest covering about 4.1%. Study-wide results and limits: There were mostly white British donors and more females than males, and clonal diversity was possibly underestimated. The study found vaccine-associated CD4 TCRs spanning spike, dominant at 160-218 and 743-854.

Sequences were derived from peripheral blood, sampled on day 0 of AZD1222 vaccination. This chain joins TRBV27 and TRBJ1-6, with D hard to call. The source of this sequence is an adult in good health. Here the CDR3 DNA reads TGTGCCACCCGGACGGCGGATAATTCACCCCTCCACTTT. Residues: CATRTADNSPLHF.